A single T cell receptor beta chain is shown here with its context. From germline, CDR1 is SEHNR and CDR2 FQNEAQ (reference sequence). V lost 5 bases to trimming and J lost 3 bases; unmatched junction nucleotides: 9. This CDR3 is built from 16 residues. This entry belongs to a study of T cell changes during pregnancy in multiple sclerosis. The method was immunoSEQ multiplex PCR; TCRdb's version includes in-frame clones alone and lacks a portion of them. Of roughly 40,000 clones listed, 91% were seen once; the top ten hold less than 8.5%. This clonotype was sampled from a female donor with multiple sclerosis, enrolled in a pregnancy study. Sample: CD8+ T cells from peripheral blood mononuclear cells, taken before pregnancy. V usage is TRBV7-9 and J usage is TRBJ1-2, with 10 nucleotides matching TRBD1. This CDR3 is CASSRTGTGVYYGYTF. The CDR3 region has the DNA TGTGCCAGCAGCAGGACCGGGACAGGGGTTTACTATGGCTACACCTTC.